These 28 T cell receptor beta chains originate from one sample sequenced in a study of OX40 agonist ivuxolimab in advanced cancers. Using immunoSEQ multiplex PCR, the repertoire was profiled, and TCRdb retains in-frame clones only, with some absent. The repertoire has 7,500 to 10,000 clones, roughly 70% of them found once; the top ten carry about a quarter. The sample was CD4+ or CD8+ T cells sorted from blood, taken in a trial of the OX40 agonist ivuxolimab. The source of these receptors is an adult with an advanced solid tumor such as melanoma, head and neck, liver or kidney cancer.

CDR3 region: CASSFRGPYNEQFF. CDR3 DNA sequence: TGTGCCAGCAGCTTTCGGGGACCCTACAATGAGCAGTTCTTC. The chain uses TRBV7-8 and TRBJ2-1; D may correspond to TRBD1 or TRBD2 (5 bases each). Trimming removed 3 bases at V and 2 bases at J, with 8 bases between. Germline V lookup: CDR1 SGHVS, CDR2 FQNEAQ. The CDR3 loop spans 14 amino acids.

The chain couples TRBV11-2 to TRBJ2-2, with no clear D. Trimming pared 0 bases from V and 5 bases from J, leaving 4 bases between. Germline V gives CDR1 SGHAT, CDR2 FQNNGV. This CDR3 region has 13 residues. Here the CDR3 DNA reads TGTGCCAGCAGCTTAGATTGGACCGGGGAGCTGTTTTTT. Residues: CASSLDWTGELFF. The full variable domain, with the rest looked up from reference TRBV11-2 and TRBJ2-2, is EAGVAQSPRYKIIEKRQSVAFWCNPISGHATLYWYQQILGQGPKLLIQFQNNGVVDDSQLPKDRFSAERLKGVDSTLKIQPAKLEDSAVYLCASSLDWTGELFFGEGSRLTVL.

This clone was counted between two and nine times. CDR3 bases: TGTGCCAGCAGTTCCTTAGCGGGAGGGAACCCCTTTACGAACACCGGGGAGCTGTTTTTT. As protein: CASSSLAGGNPFTNTGELFF. The J gene is TRBJ2-2, the V gene TRBV28; 11 bases agree with TRBD2. Per germline, CDR1 MDHEN and CDR2 SYDVKM. V was pared by 4 bases and J by 0 bases, with 13 bases of the junction left unmatched. The length of the CDR3 is 20 residues.

The gene calls are TRBV5-6 and TRBJ1-5; no firm D call. V lost 1 base to trimming and J lost 2 bases, with 10 bases between them. Per the germline V gene, CDR1 is SGHDT and CDR2 is YYEEEE. CDR3 length: 15 residues. CDR3 in DNA: TGTGCCAGCAGCTTGTGGGGAGAGGGCAATCAGCCCCAGCATTTT. Its translation is CASSLWGEGNQPQHF.

The V call is TRBV5-8, the J call TRBJ2-7; D unresolved. This CDR3 is 10 amino acids long. V was shortened by 2 bases and J by 9 bases, with 6 bases between the two germline ends. CDR1 and CDR2 (germline): SGHTS, YDEGEE. Here the CDR3 reads CASSFIGQYF. The CDR3 DNA reads as TGTGCCAGCAGCTTCATCGGGCAGTACTTC.

The CDR3 spells CASSPGLSYEQYF. The CDR3 nucleotides read TGTGCCAGCAGCCCGGGACTTTCCTACGAGCAGTACTTC. This chain uses TRBV2 with TRBJ2-7; weak D call: TRBD2 (6 bases). This CDR3 is 13 amino acids long. Germline CDR1 reads SNHLY; CDR2 reads FYNNEI. Trimming pared 6 bases from V and 1 base from J, leaving 10 bases between.

The V and J genes are TRBV18 and TRBJ1-5, with 7 bases that match TRBD1. The CDR3 covers 14 residues. Germline lookup yields CDR1 KGHSH and CDR2 LQKENI. The V gene end was trimmed by 8 bases and the J gene end by 5 bases; junction bases not matched to a gene: 9. The CDR3 nucleotides are TGTGCCAGCAGTTACCGGGACAGTTATCAGCCCCAGCATTTT. Translated, it gives CASSYRDSYQPQHF.

The chain carries TRBV27 and TRBJ2-7; 9 bases are shared with TRBD1. The CDR3 extends over 13 amino acids. The V and J ends lost 5 bases and 4 bases, in that order; junction bases with no gene match: 3. CDR1 is MNHEY and CDR2 is SMNVEV in the germline V gene (reference sequence). The CDR3 DNA reads as TGTGCCAGCAGTCCCGGGACAGGGTACGAGCAGTACTTC. Translating gives CASSPGTGYEQYF.

V gene TRBV13 combines with J gene TRBJ2-7; D is possibly TRBD1 (6 bases). This CDR3 region has 14 residues. Trimming stripped 5 bases from V and 0 bases from J, with 11 bases between. Germline CDR1 reads PRHDT; CDR2 reads FYEKMQ (reference sequence). CDR3 nucleotide sequence: TGTGCCAGCAGCACCAGGGGTAGCTCCTACGAGCAGTACTTC. Amino acids: CASSTRGSSYEQYF.

The genes are TRBV4-1 and TRBJ1-5, with D possibly matching TRBD1 (6 bases). Trimming shortened V by 3 bases and J by 1 base, and 10 bases separated the two germline ends. The CDR3 has 15 amino acids. Per germline, CDR1 MGHRA and CDR2 YSYEKL. The CDR3 DNA is TGCGCCAGCAGCCATGGGACACCGAGCAATCAGCCCCAGCATTTT. Protein sequence: CASSHGTPSNQPQHF.

The chain combines TRBV28 with TRBJ1-6; a weak D match, TRBD1 (5 bases). The CDR3 loop spans 16 amino acids. V was pared by 7 bases and J by 0 bases, with 13 bases between. Per the germline V gene, CDR1 is MDHEN and CDR2 is SYDVKM. CDR3: CASIPPGGSYNSPLHF. The CDR3 coding sequence is TGTGCCAGCATACCCCCGGGGGGCTCCTATAATTCACCCCTCCACTTT.

This clone was seen just once. This sequence joins TRBV19 and TRBJ1-4; TRBD1 might be the D (5 bases). This CDR3 comprises 13 residues. Germline V CDR1 and CDR2: LNHDA, SQIVND (reference sequence). V gave up 3 bases and J gave up 7 bases, with 9 bases separating them. The CDR3 coding sequence is TGTGCCAGTAGTATGAGGGGAGGTGAAAAACTGTTTTTT. It translates to CASSMRGGEKLFF.

A few counts support this clone. The genes are TRBV4-3 and TRBJ1-3, with D hard to call. The germline V and J ends were trimmed by 0 bases and 0 bases, with 6 bases remaining between them. The CDR3 loop spans 15 amino acids. Germline CDR1 and CDR2: LGHNA and YSLEER. CDR3 sequence: CASSQEDYSGNTIYF. Here the CDR3 DNA reads TGCGCCAGCAGCCAAGAGGACTACTCTGGAAACACCATATATTTT.

This clone was detected once. V is TRBV28 and J is TRBJ2-1; D gene ambiguous. Germline assignment: CDR1 MDHEN and CDR2 SYDVKM. The length of the CDR3 is 15 residues. Trimming took 5 bases from V and 4 from J, leaving 15 bases between them. CDR3 protein: CASSPLSLGYNEQFF. The CDR3 DNA reads TGTGCCAGCAGTCCTCTTTCGTTAGGGTACAATGAGCAGTTCTTC.

The chain links TRBV27 to TRBJ1-5; tentatively, D is TRBD1 (5 bases). V lost 2 bases and J lost 2, with 10 bases in between. CDR3 length: 15 amino acids. CDR1 and CDR2 from the germline V gene are MNHEY and SMNVEV (reference sequence). For the CDR3, the DNA is TGTGCCAGCAGTTTAGACAGTTTAGGCAATCAGCCCCAGCATTTT. Encoded protein: CASSLDSLGNQPQHF.

The DNA of the CDR3 is TGTGCCAGTAGTATAGATCCCCCCCCAGGCGTGATCTACACCTTC. Its translation: CASSIDPPPGVIYTF. The chain uses TRBV19 and TRBJ1-2; D remains unclear. The V end lost 0 bases, the J end lost 10 bases, and 18 bases lay between the germline ends. Germline CDR1 and CDR2: LNHDA and SQIVND (reference sequence). The CDR3 totals 15 residues. The variable domain in full, with the rest retrieved from reference TRBV19 and TRBJ1-2, is DGGITQSPKYLFRKEGQNVTLSCEQNLNHDAMYWYRQDPGQGLRLIYYSQIVNDFQKGDIAEGYSVSREKKESFPLTVTSAQKNPTAFYLCASSIDPPPGVIYTFGSGTRLTVV.

This rearrangement joins TRBV9 to TRBJ1-1, with 7 bases fitting TRBD1. Trimming took 3 bases from V and 5 from J; bases not matched to a gene: 4. The CDR3 spans 13 residues. The germline gives CDR1 SGDLS, CDR2 YYNGEE. This CDR3 is CASSEEGATEAFF. The CDR3 nucleotides read TGTGCCAGCAGCGAGGAGGGGGCAACTGAAGCTTTCTTT.

The chain employs TRBV9 and TRBJ2-2, with TRBD1 identical over 8 bases. CDR1 is SGDLS, CDR2 YYNGEE, per germline. The CDR3 spans 17 residues. V lost 4 bases, J lost 7 bases, and 15 bases stayed unmatched. For the CDR3, the DNA is TGTGCCAGCAGCACAAAAGTTAACCAGGGGGCCGGCGGGGAGCTGTTTTTT. Translating gives CASSTKVNQGAGGELFF.

This chain uses TRBV28 with TRBJ1-4; D remains unclear. Germline lookup yields CDR1 MDHEN and CDR2 SYDVKM. This CDR3 comprises 12 residues. The V gene lost 2 bases and the J gene lost 11 bases, with 9 bases spanning the gap. The CDR3 DNA sequence: TGTGCCAGCAGTTTAGCTGGGTTGAAACTGTTTTTT. Protein: CASSLAGLKLFF.

The count of this clone is one. The sample has other DNA sequences that encode this CDR3 too. The genes are TRBV2 and TRBJ1-1; TRBD1 agrees at 7 bases. The germline V gene has CDR1 SNHLY and CDR2 FYNNEI. The CDR3 is 14 residues long. V was pared by 9 bases and J by 1 base, with 8 bases of the junction left unmatched. Written as DNA, the CDR3 is TGTGCCAGTCGACAGGGTTGGGGGAACACTGAAGCTTTCTTT. This gives the protein CASRQGWGNTEAFF.

The V and J genes are TRBV11-2 and TRBJ2-7, with D perhaps TRBD2 (6 bases). The CDR3 runs to 11 residues. From germline, CDR1 is SGHAT and CDR2 FQNNGV. V was trimmed by 5 bases and J by 12 bases, leaving 14 bases between them. CDR3: CASSAGQALYF. CDR3 coding DNA: TGTGCCAGCAGCGCGGGGCAGGCTCTGTACTTC.

The CDR3 reads CASASRGQGAEEQYF. In nucleotides, the CDR3 is TGTGCCAGCGCCTCACGAGGACAGGGGGCTGAGGAGCAGTACTTC. V gene TRBV6-5 combines with J gene TRBJ2-7; 11 positions match TRBD1. The CDR3 is made up of 15 amino acids. Per the germline V gene, CDR1 is MNHEY and CDR2 is SVGAGI. With V trimmed by 8 bases and J by 7 bases, 13 bases remained unmatched.

The chain links TRBV6-1 to TRBJ2-7; TRBD1 agrees at 7 bases. CDR1 is MNHNS and CDR2 is SASEGT in the germline V gene. J gave up 2 bases and V 10 bases, and 8 bases lay outside the gene matches. The CDR3 runs to 13 residues. The CDR3 sequence: CAIALQGAYEQYF. The CDR3 nucleotides read TGTGCCATCGCCCTCCAGGGGGCCTACGAGCAGTACTTC.

This clone was found a few times. The chain has TRBV4-1 and TRBJ2-1; D is uncertain. The germline gives CDR1 MGHRA, CDR2 YSYEKL. Trimming cost V 3 bases and J 4 bases, with 22 bases left between them. The CDR3 is 18 amino acids. CDR3 DNA sequence: TGCGCCAGCAGCCAGGGGTCTGGACCCTTACAAGCTTACAATGAGCAGTTCTTC. Protein product: CASSQGSGPLQAYNEQFF.

The chain couples TRBV10-1 to TRBJ2-3, with a possible D match to TRBD2 (5 bases). V was trimmed by 2 bases and J by 0 bases, leaving 9 bases between them. The CDR3 covers 15 residues. CDR1 is WNHNN and CDR2 is SYGVQD in the germline V gene (reference sequence). The DNA of the CDR3 is TGCGCCAGCAGTGAGGCCAGCGGAAGCACAGATACGCAGTATTTT. This encodes CASSEASGSTDTQYF.

The V and J genes are TRBV28 and TRBJ2-2; TRBD1 is a possible D gene (6 bases). Looked up from germline, CDR1 is MDHEN and CDR2 is SYDVKM. Trimming removed 10 bases at V and 3 bases at J, with 21 bases between. The CDR3 contains 16 residues. The CDR3: CANRLGTPSDTGELFF. CDR3 bases: TGTGCCAACCGGCTTGGGACACCTTCCGACACCGGGGAGCTGTTTTTT.

This clone is a singleton in its sample. The chain couples TRBV28 to TRBJ2-5; 8 positions match TRBD2. Near its end, the DNA agrees better with TRBJ2-7, so the J call may be wrong. Germline values: CDR1 MDHEN, CDR2 SYDVKM. The CDR3 consists of 15 residues. The DNA of the CDR3 is TGTGCCAGCAGTTTGGGGACTAGTATAGCCTACGAGCAGTACTTC. It is translated as CASSLGTSIAYEQYF.

The gene calls are TRBV27 and TRBJ2-5; 7 bases agree with TRBD2. The J call could be wrong; TRBJ2-7 is a better fit for the DNA end. CDR1 MNHEY and CDR2 SMNVEV come from the germline V gene (reference sequence). CDR3 length: 14 residues. CDR3 sequence: CASSLKSGTSEQYF. The CDR3 nucleotides read TGTGCCAGCAGTTTAAAGAGCGGGACCAGCGAGCAGTACTTC.